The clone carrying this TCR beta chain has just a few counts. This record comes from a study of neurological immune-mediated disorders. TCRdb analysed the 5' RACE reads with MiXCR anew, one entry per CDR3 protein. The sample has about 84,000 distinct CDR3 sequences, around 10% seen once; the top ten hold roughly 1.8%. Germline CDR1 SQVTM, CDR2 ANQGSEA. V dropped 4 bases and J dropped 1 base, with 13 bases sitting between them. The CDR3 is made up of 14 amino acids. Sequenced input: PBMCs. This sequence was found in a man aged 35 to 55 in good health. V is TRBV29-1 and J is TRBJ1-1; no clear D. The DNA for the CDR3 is TGCAGCGTTGGCCAGGCGTGGGAGAACACTGAAGCTTTCTTT. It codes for CSVGQAWENTEAFF.